These 15 T cell receptor beta chains originate from one sample sequenced in a study of T cell changes during pregnancy in multiple sclerosis. TCRdb's copy holds only in-frame clones and misses some; the assay was immunoSEQ multiplex PCR. The table includes approximately 37,000 clones, roughly 89% detected once. The source was CD4+ T cells from peripheral blood mononuclear cells, collected in the first trimester of pregnancy. The origin of the receptors is a female donor with multiple sclerosis, enrolled in a pregnancy study.

The V gene is TRBV29-1, the J gene TRBJ2-3, with 8 bases matching TRBD2. V lost 3 bases, J lost 2 bases, and 10 bases stayed unmatched. CDR1 and CDR2 from the germline V gene are SQVTM and ANQGSEA. The CDR3 loop spans 16 amino acids. DNA of the CDR3: TGCAGCGTTGAGCGTGGGAGCGGGAGTATCACAGATACGCAGTATTTT. As protein: CSVERGSGSITDTQYF.

The rearrangement uses TRBV5-1 and TRBJ1-2; the D is unclear. The CDR3 has 15 amino acids. The V end lost 1 base, the J end lost 7 bases, and 17 bases lay between the germline ends. Germline assignment: CDR1 SGHRS and CDR2 YFSETQ. This chain's CDR3 is CASSLITDPKGGYTF. CDR3 sequence (DNA): TGCGCCAGCAGCTTGATTACAGATCCTAAAGGTGGCTACACCTTC.

The CDR3: CASSSPSGGLSGELFF. CDR3 nucleotide sequence: TGTGCCAGCAGCTCCCCCAGCGGGGGCCTTTCCGGGGAGCTGTTTTTT. V usage is TRBV5-6 and J usage is TRBJ2-2, with 8 bases aligning to TRBD2. Germline V gene lookup returns CDR1 SGHDT and CDR2 YYEEEE. V lost 3 bases to trimming and J lost 6 bases; unmatched junction nucleotides: 10. The CDR3 runs to 16 residues.

DNA for the CDR3: TGTGCCAGCAGCTTAGTCGGGGGGGATCAGCCCCAGCATTTT. Its translation is CASSLVGGDQPQHF. The V and J genes are TRBV7-2 and TRBJ1-5, with D perhaps TRBD1 (5 bases). Germline CDR1 and CDR2: SGHTA and FQGNSA. Deletions cut 1 base from V and 5 bases from J, with 9 bases between. The CDR3 has 14 amino acids. The whole variable domain, remainder taken from reference TRBV7-2 and TRBJ1-5, is GAGVSQSPSNKVTEKGKDVELRCDPISGHTALYWYRQSLGQGLEFLIYFQGNSAPDKSGLPSDRFSAERTGGSVSTLTIQRTQQEDSAVYLCASSLVGGDQPQHFGDGTRLSIL.

This clone was seen just once. The gene calls are TRBV7-9 and TRBJ2-5, with 11 bases identical to TRBD2. The junction had 1 base not matched to a gene; V was cut back by 1 base and J by 0 bases. CDR1 is SEHNR and CDR2 is FQNEAQ in the germline V gene (reference sequence). CDR3 length: 16 amino acids. CDR3 in DNA: TGTGCCAGCAGCTTAGGGACTAGCGGGTACCAAGAGACCCAGTACTTC. Translating gives CASSLGTSGYQETQYF.

The V call is TRBV6-4, the J call TRBJ1-5; the D gene is possibly TRBD1 (5 bases). V was shortened by 6 bases and J by 8 bases, with 17 bases between the two germline ends. Per the germline V gene, CDR1 is MRHNA and CDR2 is SNTAGT. The CDR3 totals 14 residues. CDR3 sequence reads: CASREGHPDEPQHF. The CDR3 DNA is TGTGCCAGCAGGGAAGGACATCCCGACGAGCCCCAGCATTTT.

This clone was seen only once. This chain links TRBV5-8 with TRBJ1-2, with D perhaps TRBD1 (5 bases). This CDR3 is 13 amino acids long. Germline lookup yields CDR1 SGHTS and CDR2 YDEGEE. Trimming left V 4 bases short and J 6 bases short, with 13 bases between. The CDR3 DNA reads as TGTGCCAGCAGCGAGGGAGGGACCCATGGCTACACCTTC. Encoded protein: CASSEGGTHGYTF.

A single count supports this clone. This rearrangement joins TRBV15 to TRBJ1-5; 9 nucleotides line up with TRBD1. The CDR3 is 14 amino acids. V gave up 3 bases and J gave up 5 bases; unmatched junction bases: 2. Germline V gene data show CDR1 as LNHNV and CDR2 as YYDKDF (reference sequence). In nucleotides, the CDR3 is TGTGCCACCAGCAGGGACAGGGGATATCAGCCCCAGCATTTT. Translation: CATSRDRGYQPQHF.

This clone occurred once. V usage is TRBV5-1 and J usage is TRBJ2-3; 7 nucleotides match TRBD1. This CDR3 comprises 15 residues. Per germline, CDR1 SGHRS and CDR2 YFSETQ. Unmatched junction bases numbered 10, after V lost 3 bases and J lost 6 bases. CDR3 bases: TGCGCCAGCAGCTCAGGGCAGGGGGTTGTGGATACGCAGTATTTT. Translating gives CASSSGQGVVDTQYF.

The chain links TRBV5-4 to TRBJ2-3, with TRBD2 matching over 12 bases. Germline V CDR1 and CDR2: SGHNT, YYREEE (reference sequence). V lost 4 bases, J lost 5 bases, and 8 bases stayed unmatched. The CDR3 contains 16 residues. CDR3 DNA: TGTGCCAGCAGCACGACTAGCGGGAGTGGTGGAGATACGCAGTATTTT. Protein sequence: CASSTTSGSGGDTQYF.

The J gene is TRBJ2-1, the V gene TRBV11-2; maybe TRBD2 (6 bases). Trimming left V 4 bases short and J 4 bases short, with 17 bases between. Germline assignment: CDR1 SGHAT and CDR2 FQNNGV. The CDR3 runs to 16 residues. This chain's CDR3 is CASSSPGLGDYNEQFF. The CDR3 DNA sequence: TGTGCCAGCAGCTCCCCGGGACTGGGCGATTACAATGAGCAGTTCTTC.

V is TRBV30 and J is TRBJ2-7, with 7 bases identical to TRBD1. The CDR3 is made up of 12 amino acids. The germline V gene encodes CDR1 GTSNPN and CDR2 SVGIG (reference sequence). CDR3 DNA sequence: TGTGCTCTGGGACAGTCCTCCTACGAGCAGTACTTC. Translated, it gives CALGQSSYEQYF.

This chain connects TRBV20-1 to TRBJ2-7; no definite D call. The V end was cut by 3 bases, the J end by 1 base, with 4 bases between. The CDR3 length is 11 residues. Germline assignment: CDR1 DFQATT and CDR2 SNEGSKA (reference sequence). CDR3 sequence reads: CSASSSYEQYF. The CDR3, as DNA: TGCAGTGCTAGTTCGTCCTACGAGCAGTACTTC.

The chain uses TRBV6-6 and TRBJ2-7; 10 nucleotides match TRBD2. Per the germline V gene, CDR1 is MNHNY and CDR2 is SVGAGI (reference sequence). The CDR3 length is 15 residues. The V segment lost 2 bases and the J segment 6 bases; nucleotides outside the gene matches: 7. The CDR3 DNA sequence: TGTGCCAGCAGTTACCTACCGTCTAGCGGGGGCGAGCAGTACTTC. This sequence encodes CASSYLPSSGGEQYF.

The chain combines TRBV5-1 with TRBJ2-1; 14 bases agree with TRBD2. Germline values: CDR1 SGHRS, CDR2 YFSETQ. This CDR3 is built from 16 residues. V dropped 3 bases and J dropped 7; count of bases not matched to a gene: 6. DNA of the CDR3: TGCGCCAGCAGCTCACCGGGACTAGCGGGAGTGAATGAGCAGTTCTTC. Its translation is CASSSPGLAGVNEQFF.